A single sample is the source of the 29 T cell receptor beta chains below, sequenced in a study of blood T cell repertoires in COVID-19. The method was immunoSEQ multiplex PCR; TCRdb's version includes in-frame clones alone and lacks a portion of them. The sample shows nearly 85,000 clones, around 83% of them seen only once. Sequenced sample: peripheral blood. The receptor set was obtained from a woman in her sixties with acute or convalescent COVID-19.

V and J are TRBV6-6 and TRBJ1-2, with TRBD1 matching 10 bases. The trim removed 5 bases at V and 0 bases at J, leaving 3 bases unmatched. Germline V gives CDR1 MNHNY, CDR2 SVGAGI (reference sequence). This CDR3 is built from 15 residues. CDR3 sequence: CASSGGQGANYGYTF. The CDR3 DNA sequence: TGTGCCAGCAGTGGCGGACAGGGGGCTAACTATGGCTACACCTTC.

The V gene is TRBV2, the J gene TRBJ2-7; D is possibly TRBD2 (5 bases). Between the trimmed V and J ends, which lost 11 bases and 4 bases, there was a span of 18 bases. Germline CDR1 SNHLY, CDR2 FYNNEI. This CDR3 has 13 residues. The CDR3, as DNA: TGTGCCTTCAAAATGGAGGTCGGGTACGAGCAGTACTTC. Its protein product is CAFKMEVGYEQYF.

J is TRBJ2-6 and V is TRBV18; 7 bases map to TRBD1. CDR1 and CDR2 from the germline V gene are KGHSH and LQKENI. The CDR3 length is 17 residues. The V gene end was trimmed by 3 bases and the J gene end by 4 bases; junction bases not matched to a gene: 9. The CDR3 DNA follows: TGTGCCAGCTCACCTAATCAACAGGGGCCCGGGGCCAACGTCCTGACTTTC. Protein: CASSPNQQGPGANVLTF.

CDR3 protein: CAASRDYNSPLHF. The CDR3 DNA is TGTGCCGCGAGCCGGGATTATAATTCACCCCTCCACTTT. V gene TRBV28 combines with J gene TRBJ1-6, with D uncertain. V lost 11 bases, J lost 4 bases, and 12 bases lay in between. The germline gives CDR1 MDHEN, CDR2 SYDVKM. The CDR3 spans 13 residues.

J is TRBJ2-5 and V is TRBV6-5; TRBD1 matches 10 bases. CDR1 is MNHEY, CDR2 SVGAGI, per germline. After removal of 5 bases from V and 4 bases from J, the junction contained 1 base not matched to a gene. The CDR3 runs 13 residues. The CDR3 sequence: CASSRQGAETQYF. The CDR3 nucleotides are TGTGCCAGCAGTCGACAGGGGGCAGAGACCCAGTACTTC.

The chain links TRBV6-5 to TRBJ2-2; the match to TRBD1 covers 9 bases. Germline CDR1 and CDR2: MNHEY and SVGAGI. Trimming at V came to 6 bases and at J to 0 bases, leaving 2 bases not matched to a gene. The CDR3 contains 15 residues. DNA of the CDR3: TGTGCCAGCAGCGGACAGGGGTCGAACACCGGGGAGCTGTTTTTT. This encodes CASSGQGSNTGELFF.

The chain joins TRBV20-1 to TRBJ1-4; D gene ambiguous. Trimming removed 3 bases from V and 10 bases from J, with 21 bases in between. The CDR3 has 15 amino acids. Germline V gives CDR1 DFQATT, CDR2 SNEGSKA (reference sequence). Here the CDR3 DNA reads TGCAGTGCTAGTACTGGTGGGTGGGGAGAGGGAAAACTGTTTTTT. Its translation: CSASTGGWGEGKLFF.

A few counts support this clone. The chain is built from TRBV3-1 (or the pseudogene TRBV3-2) and TRBJ1-4; no definite D call. This CDR3 is built from 15 residues. V was clipped by 0 bases and J by 7 bases, with 12 bases between them. Germline V CDR1 and CDR2: LGHDT, YNNKEL (reference sequence). The CDR3: CASSQELQRGEKLFF. The CDR3 nucleotides read TGTGCCAGCAGCCAAGAACTCCAAAGAGGTGAAAAACTGTTTTTT.

This chain joins TRBV9 and TRBJ1-4; TRBD1 might be the D (5 bases). The CDR3 consists of 15 residues. V dropped 3 bases and J dropped 5 bases, with 14 bases sitting between them. Germline V gene lookup returns CDR1 SGDLS and CDR2 YYNGEE. The CDR3 DNA follows: TGTGCCAGCAGCGCGGGGGACGGGGGGAATGAAAAACTGTTTTTT. The encoded protein is CASSAGDGGNEKLFF.

The rearrangement uses TRBV4-2 and TRBJ2-3; 10 bases map to TRBD2. Unmatched junction bases numbered 8, after V lost 2 bases and J lost 0 bases. CDR3 length equals 18 residues. Germline assignment: CDR1 LGHNA and CDR2 YNFKEQ. CDR3 sequence reads: CASSQRETSGTSTDTQYF. In DNA form, the CDR3 reads TGTGCCAGCAGCCAAAGGGAAACTAGCGGGACGAGCACAGATACGCAGTATTTT.

The chain employs TRBV19 and TRBJ1-1, with unresolved D. The CDR3 extends over 11 amino acids. Germline values: CDR1 LNHDA, CDR2 SQIVND (reference sequence). V was trimmed by 5 bases and J by 4 bases, leaving 5 bases between them. The CDR3 sequence is CASSFRTEAFF. CDR3 in DNA: TGTGCCAGTAGTTTCCGCACTGAAGCTTTCTTT.

V is TRBV4-1 and J is TRBJ1-4, with TRBD1 as a possible D gene (5 bases). V lost 0 bases and J 4 bases, leaving 12 bases between the germline ends. The CDR3 totals 16 residues. Germline values: CDR1 MGHRA, CDR2 YSYEKL. CDR3 residues: CASSQDGTGNNEKLFF. In DNA, the CDR3 is TGCGCCAGCAGCCAAGATGGTACAGGAAATAATGAAAAACTGTTTTTT.

This chain joins TRBV7-8 and TRBJ2-7, with D possibly matching TRBD2 (6 bases). Trimming left V 1 base short and J 6 bases short, with 13 bases between. This CDR3 is built from 14 residues. CDR1 is SGHVS and CDR2 is FQNEAQ in the germline V gene. The CDR3 loop reads CASSLETGEGEQYF. The CDR3, as DNA: TGTGCCAGCAGCTTAGAGACGGGAGAAGGCGAGCAGTACTTC.

The rearrangement uses TRBV5-1 and TRBJ1-2, with TRBD1 identical over 8 bases. Germline V gene lookup returns CDR1 SGHRS and CDR2 YFSETQ. The CDR3 contains 15 residues. Unmatched junction bases numbered 6, after V lost 2 bases and J lost 3 bases. The CDR3 reads CASSFGTGIDYGYTF. CDR3 nucleotides: TGCGCCAGCAGCTTCGGGACAGGCATCGACTATGGCTACACCTTC.

The chain employs TRBV10-1 and TRBJ2-1; D possibly corresponds to TRBD1 (6 bases). Germline CDR1 and CDR2: WNHNN and SYGVQD (reference sequence). V was pared by 7 bases and J by 8 bases, with 18 bases between. This CDR3 has 14 residues. The chain's CDR3 is CASNPSGQGHEQFF. CDR3 in DNA: TGCGCCAGCAATCCCTCCGGGCAGGGGCATGAGCAGTTCTTC.

J is TRBJ2-1 and V is TRBV3-1 (or the pseudogene TRBV3-2); 10 bases are shared with TRBD2. V gave up 2 bases and J gave up 7 bases; unmatched junction bases: 5. Germline V lookup: CDR1 LGHDT, CDR2 YNNKEL (reference sequence). The CDR3 contains 15 residues. Here the CDR3 DNA reads TGTGCCAGCAGCCAAAGCGGGAGGGCCGAGAATGAGCAGTTCTTC. This gives the protein CASSQSGRAENEQFF.

In DNA, the CDR3 is TGTGCCTGGAGTAATCCTACCGGGGCCTACGAGCAGTACTTC. Protein: CAWSNPTGAYEQYF. The chain uses TRBV30 and TRBJ2-7, with D tentatively TRBD2 (5 bases). CDR1 GTSNPN and CDR2 SVGIG come from the germline V gene (reference sequence). This CDR3 comprises 14 residues. Between the trimmed V and J ends, which lost 2 bases and 2 bases, there was a span of 13 bases.

This rearrangement joins TRBV7-9 to TRBJ1-1; D gene ambiguous. Deletions cut 5 bases from V and 1 base from J, with 5 bases between. Germline CDR1 is SEHNR and CDR2 is FQNEAQ (reference sequence). The CDR3 totals 12 residues. CDR3 loop: CASSHPNTEAFF. CDR3 nucleotides: TGTGCCAGCAGCCATCCGAACACTGAAGCTTTCTTT. The full variable domain, completed using reference TRBV7-9 and TRBJ1-1, is DTGVSQNPRHKITKRGQNVTFRCDPISEHNRLYWYRQTLGQGPEFLTYFQNEAQLEKSRLLSDRFSAERPKGSFSTLEIQRTEQGDSAMYLCASSHPNTEAFFGQGTRLTVV.

V and J are TRBV9 and TRBJ1-6; 12 bases match TRBD1. The CDR3 length is 18 residues. The J segment lost 5 bases and the V segment lost 0 bases, leaving 6 bases of the junction unmatched. Germline CDR1 is SGDLS and CDR2 is YYNGEE. CDR3 protein: CASSVAGTGGANNSPLHF. CDR3 bases: TGTGCCAGCAGCGTAGCTGGGACAGGGGGCGCGAATAATTCACCCCTCCACTTT.

The chain links TRBV6-5 to TRBJ1-5; D ambiguous. Germline-derived CDR1 and CDR2 are MNHEY and SVGAGI. Trimming pared 7 bases from V and 0 bases from J, leaving 13 bases between. This CDR3 is 15 amino acids long. The CDR3 DNA reads TGTGCCAGCAATCCGGCCGACTATAGCAATCAGCCCCAGCATTTT. Protein: CASNPADYSNQPQHF.

The chain uses TRBV6-5 and TRBJ1-1; perhaps TRBD1 as D (6 bases). The CDR3 is 14 amino acids. Germline CDR1 and CDR2: MNHEY and SVGAGI. The germline V and J ends were trimmed by 6 bases and 6 bases, with 17 bases remaining between them. CDR3 in amino acids: CASSKIQGLPEAFF. The DNA for the CDR3 is TGTGCCAGCAGCAAGATACAGGGTCTCCCTGAAGCTTTCTTT.

This chain connects TRBV5-1 to TRBJ2-2; D unclear. The CDR3 is made up of 13 amino acids. Trimming removed 4 bases from V and 8 bases from J, with 12 bases in between. Germline V lookup: CDR1 SGHRS, CDR2 YFSETQ. The CDR3 bases are TGCGCCAGCAGCCCACGAACCCAGGGGGAGCTGTTTTTT. Protein sequence: CASSPRTQGELFF.

CDR3 region: CAWSLGGSGDTQYF. Here the CDR3 DNA reads TGTGCCTGGAGCCTGGGAGGCAGCGGGGATACGCAGTATTTT. This chain uses TRBV30 with TRBJ2-3, with D possibly being TRBD2 (6 bases). From germline, CDR1 is GTSNPN and CDR2 SVGIG (reference sequence). This CDR3 comprises 14 residues. Trimming cost V 3 bases and J 6 bases, with 16 bases left between them. Supplemented by reference TRBV30 and TRBJ2-3, the full variable domain reads SQTIHQWPATLVQPVGSPLSLECTVEGTSNPNLYWYRQAAGRGLQLLFYSVGIGQISSEVPQNLSASRPQDRQFILSSKKLLLSDSGFYLCAWSLGGSGDTQYFGPGTRLTVL.

The CDR3 coding sequence is TGTGCCAGCACCCCAGGGGCAGGAAGTTTACGAGGGCAGTACTTC. This encodes CASTPGAGSLRGQYF. The chain combines TRBV2 with TRBJ2-7, with a possible D match to TRBD1 (6 bases). V was shortened by 7 bases and J by 9 bases, with 25 bases between the two germline ends. The germline CDR1 and CDR2 sequences are SNHLY and FYNNEI. The CDR3 is 15 amino acids.

This sequence joins TRBV11-3 and TRBJ2-2; the D is unclear. The V gene lost 0 bases and the J gene lost 4 bases, with 6 bases spanning the gap. Germline CDR1 and CDR2: SGHNT and YENEEA. The CDR3 is 14 residues long. CDR3 bases: TGTGCCAGCAGCTTAGAGGGCACCACCGGGGAGCTGTTTTTT. It specifies CASSLEGTTGELFF.

CDR3 nucleotide sequence: TGTGCCAGCAGAATGGGAGGGGTAGCTAACTATGGCTACACCTTC. This gives the protein CASRMGGVANYGYTF. The chain joins TRBV27 to TRBJ1-2; a weak D match, TRBD1 (5 bases). Germline assignment: CDR1 MNHEY and CDR2 SMNVEV (reference sequence). The CDR3 contains 15 residues. V was pared by 6 bases and J by 0 bases, with 14 bases between.

J is TRBJ1-2 and V is TRBV6-6; D is perhaps TRBD1 (6 bases). CDR1 and CDR2 from the germline V gene are MNHNY and SVGAGI (reference sequence). The CDR3 has 13 amino acids. V was trimmed by 5 bases and J by 3 bases, leaving 10 bases between them. CDR3 DNA: TGTGCCAGCAGTAGGAACAGGGACTATGGCTACACCTTC. It codes for CASSRNRDYGYTF.

The rearrangement links TRBV9 to TRBJ2-5; D is perhaps TRBD2 (5 bases). CDR1 and CDR2 (germline): SGDLS, YYNGEE. The CDR3 runs 14 residues. V was cut by 0 bases and J by 2 bases, with 8 bases left in between. For the CDR3, the DNA is TGTGCCAGCAGCGTAGTATCGGGGCAAGAGACCCAGTACTTC. As protein: CASSVVSGQETQYF.

The chain uses TRBV11-2 and TRBJ2-1; TRBD1 aligns across 8 bases. Germline-derived CDR1 and CDR2 are SGHAT and FQNNGV. V gave up 6 bases and J gave up 0 bases; unmatched junction bases: 7. The CDR3 loop spans 16 amino acids. CDR3 sequence: CASRSGGKSSYNEQFF. Here the CDR3 DNA reads TGTGCCAGCAGGTCAGGGGGCAAGAGCTCCTACAATGAGCAGTTCTTC.